This T cell receptor beta chain was recorded in a study of tumor-infiltrating lymphocytes in primary liver carcinoma. Across the study: Tumors were staged T1-T3 N0M0 and measured about 4 to 11 cm across.

The CDR3 spans 12 residues. Germline V gene sequence: CDR1 SQVTM, CDR2 ANQGSEA. The V and J ends lost 7 bases and 4 bases respectively, with 10 bases between them. The template, about 510 ng total RNA, yielded TCR beta cDNA made with a constant-region primer. Libraries covering TCR beta were generated through three nested multiplex PCR rounds (using a slightly modified ARM-PCR). The two initial PCR rounds, about 9 cycles each, used TRBV1-TRBV30 forward and C-beta reverse primers. TCRdb reanalysed the multiplex PCR reads using MiXCR and keeps one entry per CDR3 protein. Here the sample spans over 250,000 distinct CDR3 sequences, 50% to 60% being singletons. For blood RNA, unsorted whole blood served as the source, and germline DNA was extracted too.

The chain carries TRBV29-1 and TRBJ2-2; D gene unclear. Sequenced input: peripheral blood. The clonotype was recovered from a woman aged 25 to 45 with primary liver carcinoma and hepatitis B virus infection. The CDR3 DNA reads as TGCAGCGGTACGCCGGTCACCGGGGAGCTGTTTTTT. As protein: CSGTPVTGELFF.